The rows below give T cell receptor beta chains drawn from one sample of a study of blood T cell repertoires in COVID-19. TCRdb's table, derived via immunoSEQ multiplex PCR, lists solely in-frame clones and lacks some. The sample consists of approximately 110,000 clones, 88% of them appearing once. The sequenced sample consisted of peripheral blood. The receptor source for this set is a woman aged 70-85 years who had recovered from COVID-19. Each CDR3 is given with its conserved first and last residue. The order of the fields is CDR3 protein, CDR3 DNA, V gene, J gene, D gene, clone size. D genes are given only for firm matches. Not all rows give a size; the values are once, few, many and, for expanded clones, a class.

CASSVPPLYEQYF,TGTGCCAGCAGCGTACCCCCCCTCTACGAGCAGTACTTC,TRBV9,TRBJ2-7,-,-
CASSSYSVREQFF,TGTGCCAGCAGCTCGTATAGCGTCCGTGAGCAGTTCTTC,TRBV7-3,TRBJ2-1,-,once
CASTWRGANYGYTF,TGTGCCAGCACCTGGCGGGGGGCTAACTATGGCTACACCTTC,TRBV28,TRBJ1-2,-,-
CASSLAGGAGTDTQYF,TGTGCCAGCAGCTTGGCTGGGGGGGCCGGCACAGATACGCAGTATTTT,TRBV5-4,TRBJ2-3,-,-
CASSSGGVDTEAFF,TGTGCCAGCAGCTCGGGAGGCGTGGACACTGAAGCTTTCTTT,TRBV6-5,TRBJ1-1,-,-
CASIPAGTGRTEAFF,TGTGCCAGCATACCTGCTGGGACAGGGCGCACTGAAGCTTTCTTT,TRBV6-6,TRBJ1-1,TRBD1,-
CASSPTTLVGYTF,TGTGCCAGCAGCCCGACGACTCTCGTGGGCTACACCTTC,TRBV11-2,TRBJ1-2,-,once
CASSRRGQLNTEAFF,TGTGCCAGCAGCCGTAGGGGACAGCTGAACACTGAAGCTTTCTTT,TRBV7-9,TRBJ1-1,TRBD1,-
CATSDSAAGTGSYEQYF,TGTGCCACCAGTGATTCAGCCGCCGGGACAGGGTCCTACGAGCAGTACTTC,TRBV24-1,TRBJ2-7,TRBD1,-
CASSRTSGRGTGSYNEQFF,TGTGCCAGTAGTAGGACTAGCGGGAGAGGGACGGGCTCCTACAATGAGCAGTTCTTC,TRBV19,TRBJ2-1,TRBD2,-
CASREGGQPDQPQHF,TGTGCCAGCAGAGAGGGGGGACAGCCGGATCAGCCCCAGCATTTT,TRBV5-5,TRBJ1-5,TRBD1,few
CAIRETGNQPQHF,TGTGCCATCAGGGAAACAGGTAATCAGCCCCAGCATTTT,TRBV10-3,TRBJ1-5,-,-
CASSPLAGGGYTF,TGTGCCAGCTCACCTCTCGCAGGGGGGGGCTACACCTTC,TRBV18,TRBJ1-2,TRBD1,-
CASSFAREGYEQYF,TGTGCCAGCAGCTTCGCGCGGGAGGGCTACGAGCAGTACTTC,TRBV7-8,TRBJ2-7,TRBD2,-
CASSSREGRDEQYF,TGTGCCAGCAGCAGTCGGGAGGGGCGGGACGAGCAGTACTTC,TRBV3-1/TRBV3-2,TRBJ2-7,TRBD2,-
CASSVGGDTGELFF,TGTGCCAGCAGCGTGGGGGGAGACACCGGGGAGCTGTTTTTT,TRBV9,TRBJ2-2,-,-
CASSWGLGGYNEQFF,TGTGCCAGCAGTTGGGGTTTGGGAGGGTACAATGAGCAGTTCTTC,TRBV28,TRBJ2-1,TRBD2,-
CASSSADTIETQYF,TGTGCCAGTAGCTCGGCGGACACCATCGAGACCCAGTACTTC,TRBV19,TRBJ2-5,-,-
CATRDRALYGYTF,TGTGCCACCCGGGACAGGGCCCTCTATGGCTACACCTTC,TRBV6-5,TRBJ1-2,TRBD1,-
CASSGAGKNTGELFF,TGCGCCAGCAGCGGGGCGGGGAAGAACACCGGGGAGCTGTTTTTT,TRBV5-1,TRBJ2-2,-,-
CASSSRGHSYEQYF,TGTGCCAGCAGTTCCAGGGGCCACTCCTACGAGCAGTACTTC,TRBV28,TRBJ2-7,-,-
CASSYSQGGEKLFF,TGTGCCAGCAGCTACAGTCAGGGTGGGGAAAAACTGTTTTTT,TRBV7-8,TRBJ1-4,-,-
CASGAGGTGELFF,TGTGCCAGCGGAGCAGGGGGCACCGGGGAGCTGTTTTTT,TRBV7-8,TRBJ2-2,TRBD1,-
CAWGPGQGGNQPQHF,TGTGCCTGGGGTCCCGGACAGGGGGGCAATCAGCCCCAGCATTTT,TRBV30,TRBJ1-5,TRBD1,-